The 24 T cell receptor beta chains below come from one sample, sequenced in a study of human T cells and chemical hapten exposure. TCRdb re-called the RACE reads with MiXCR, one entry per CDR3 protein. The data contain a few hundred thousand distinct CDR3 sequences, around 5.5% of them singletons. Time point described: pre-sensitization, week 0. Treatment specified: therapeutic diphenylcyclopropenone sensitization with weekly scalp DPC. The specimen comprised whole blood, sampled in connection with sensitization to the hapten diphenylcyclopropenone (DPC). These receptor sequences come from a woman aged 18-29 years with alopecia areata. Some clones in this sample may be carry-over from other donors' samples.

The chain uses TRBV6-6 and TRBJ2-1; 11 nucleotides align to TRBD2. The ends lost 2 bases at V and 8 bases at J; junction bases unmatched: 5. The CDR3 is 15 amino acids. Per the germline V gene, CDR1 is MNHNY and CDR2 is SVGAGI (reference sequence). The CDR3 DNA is TGTGCCAGCAGTTACCCTAGCGGGGGGTATTATGAGCAGTTCTTC. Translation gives CASSYPSGGYYEQFF.

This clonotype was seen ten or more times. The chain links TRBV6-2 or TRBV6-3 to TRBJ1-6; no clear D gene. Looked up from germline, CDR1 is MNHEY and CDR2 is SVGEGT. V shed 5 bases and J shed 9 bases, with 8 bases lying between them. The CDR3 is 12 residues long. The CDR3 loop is CASSTLRSPLHF. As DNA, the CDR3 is TGTGCCAGCAGTACCTTACGTTCACCCCTCCACTTT.

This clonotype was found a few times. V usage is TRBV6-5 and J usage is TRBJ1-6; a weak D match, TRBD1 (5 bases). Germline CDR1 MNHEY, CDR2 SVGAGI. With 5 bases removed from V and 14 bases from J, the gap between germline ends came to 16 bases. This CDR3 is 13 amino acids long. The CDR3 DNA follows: TGTGCCAGCAGTCCTCCGGGACCCCAAGCCCTCCACTTT. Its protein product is CASSPPGPQALHF.

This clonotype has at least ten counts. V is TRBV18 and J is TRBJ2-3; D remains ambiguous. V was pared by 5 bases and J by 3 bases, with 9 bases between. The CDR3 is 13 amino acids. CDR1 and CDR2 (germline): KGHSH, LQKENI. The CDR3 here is CASSELRTDTQYF. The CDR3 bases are TGTGCCAGCTCAGAGCTCAGGACAGATACGCAGTATTTT. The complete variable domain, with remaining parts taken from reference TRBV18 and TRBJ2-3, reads NAGVMQNPRHLVRRRGQEARLRCSPMKGHSHVYWYRQLPEEGLKFMVYLQKENIIDESGMPKERFSAEFPKEGPSILRIQQVVRGDSAAYFCASSELRTDTQYFGPGTRLTVL.

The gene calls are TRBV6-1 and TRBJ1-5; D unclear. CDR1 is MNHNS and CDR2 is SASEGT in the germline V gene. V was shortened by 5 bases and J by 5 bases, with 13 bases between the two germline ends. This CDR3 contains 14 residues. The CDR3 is CASSFRQQHQPQHF. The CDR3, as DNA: TGTGCCAGCAGTTTTAGGCAGCAGCATCAGCCCCAGCATTTT.

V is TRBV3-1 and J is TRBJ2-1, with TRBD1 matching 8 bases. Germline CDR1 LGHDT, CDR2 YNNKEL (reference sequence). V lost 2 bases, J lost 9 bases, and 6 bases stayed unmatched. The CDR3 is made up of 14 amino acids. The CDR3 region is CASSQRDRGAEQFF. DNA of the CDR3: TGTGCCAGCAGCCAACGTGACAGGGGTGCTGAGCAGTTCTTC.

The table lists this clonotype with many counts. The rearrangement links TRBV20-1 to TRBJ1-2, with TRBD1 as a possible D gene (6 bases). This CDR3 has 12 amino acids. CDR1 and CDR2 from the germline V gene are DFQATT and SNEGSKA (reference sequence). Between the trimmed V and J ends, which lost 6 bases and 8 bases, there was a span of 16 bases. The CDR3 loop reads CSATTGIGGYTF. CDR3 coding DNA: TGCAGTGCAACTACAGGGATAGGCGGCTACACCTTC.

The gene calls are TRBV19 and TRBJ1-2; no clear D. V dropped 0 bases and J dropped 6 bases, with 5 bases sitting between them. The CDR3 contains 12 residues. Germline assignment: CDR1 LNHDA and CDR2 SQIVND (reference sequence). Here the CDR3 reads CASSIEGDGYTF. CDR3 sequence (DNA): TGTGCCAGTAGTATAGAGGGAGATGGCTACACCTTC.

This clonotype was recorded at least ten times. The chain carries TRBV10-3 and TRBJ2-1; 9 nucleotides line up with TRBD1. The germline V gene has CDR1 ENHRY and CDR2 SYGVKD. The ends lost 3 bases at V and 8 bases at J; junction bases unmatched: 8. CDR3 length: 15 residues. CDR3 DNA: TGTGCCATCAGTGACGTACAGGGGGCGCGAGATGAGCAGTTCTTC. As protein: CAISDVQGARDEQFF.

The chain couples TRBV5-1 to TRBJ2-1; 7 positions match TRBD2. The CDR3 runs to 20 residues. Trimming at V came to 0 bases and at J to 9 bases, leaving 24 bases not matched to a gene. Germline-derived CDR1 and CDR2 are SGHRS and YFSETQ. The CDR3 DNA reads TGCGCCAGCAGCTTGGCTTCAGGGTGGACTAGTGGGTCTTTAGGGCGTGAGCAGTTCTTC. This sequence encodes CASSLASGWTSGSLGREQFF. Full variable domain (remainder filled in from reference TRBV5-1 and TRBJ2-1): KAGVTQTPRYLIKTRGQQVTLSCSPISGHRSVSWYQQTPGQGLQFLFEYFSETQRNKGNFPGRFSGRQFSNSRSEMNVSTLELGDSALYLCASSLASGWTSGSLGREQFFGPGTRLTVL.

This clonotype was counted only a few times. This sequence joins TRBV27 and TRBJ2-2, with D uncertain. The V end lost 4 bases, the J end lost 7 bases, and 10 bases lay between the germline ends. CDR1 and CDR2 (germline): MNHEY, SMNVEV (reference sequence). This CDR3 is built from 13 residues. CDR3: CASSSVQIGELFF. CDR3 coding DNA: TGTGCCAGCAGTTCTGTGCAGATCGGGGAGCTGTTTTTT.

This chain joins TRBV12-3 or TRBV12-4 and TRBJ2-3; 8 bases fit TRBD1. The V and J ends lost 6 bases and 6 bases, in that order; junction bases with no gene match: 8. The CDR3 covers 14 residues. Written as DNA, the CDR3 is TGTGCCAGCAGACAGCAGGGGGCGCGGGATACGCAGTATTTT. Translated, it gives CASRQQGARDTQYF.

This CDR3 is CASSLGGYRSGANVLTF. The CDR3 region has the DNA TGCGCCAGCAGCTTGGGAGGATACCGCTCTGGGGCCAACGTCCTGACTTTC. The genes are TRBV5-1 and TRBJ2-6; D unclear. The CDR3 runs to 17 residues. The germline V and J ends were trimmed by 0 bases and 0 bases, with 10 bases remaining between them. CDR1 and CDR2 from the germline V gene are SGHRS and YFSETQ. Together with reference TRBV5-1 and TRBJ2-6, the CDR3 gives the full variable domain: KAGVTQTPRYLIKTRGQQVTLSCSPISGHRSVSWYQQTPGQGLQFLFEYFSETQRNKGNFPGRFSGRQFSNSRSEMNVSTLELGDSALYLCASSLGGYRSGANVLTFGAGSRLTVL.

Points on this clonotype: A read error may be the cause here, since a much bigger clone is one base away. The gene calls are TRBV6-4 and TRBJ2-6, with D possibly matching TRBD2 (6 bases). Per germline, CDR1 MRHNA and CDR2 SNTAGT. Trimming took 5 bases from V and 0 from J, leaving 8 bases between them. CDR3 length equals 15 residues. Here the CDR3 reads CASSSGSSGANVLTF. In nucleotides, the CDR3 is TGTGCCAGCAGTTCCGGGAGCTCTGGGGCCAACGTCCTGACTTTC.

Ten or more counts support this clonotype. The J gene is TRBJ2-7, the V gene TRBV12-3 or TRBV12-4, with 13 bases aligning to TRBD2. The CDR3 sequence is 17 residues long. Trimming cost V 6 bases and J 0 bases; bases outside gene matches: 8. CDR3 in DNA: TGTGCCAGCAGGGGGACTAGCGGGGCGTCCTACTCCTACGAGCAGTACTTC. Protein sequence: CASRGTSGASYSYEQYF.

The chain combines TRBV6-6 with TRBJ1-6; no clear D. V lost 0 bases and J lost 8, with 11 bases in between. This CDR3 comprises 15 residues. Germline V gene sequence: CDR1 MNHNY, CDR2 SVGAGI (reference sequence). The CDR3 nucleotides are TGTGCCAGCAGTTACTCGATCGCCCATGATTCACCCCTCCACTTT. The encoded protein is CASSYSIAHDSPLHF.

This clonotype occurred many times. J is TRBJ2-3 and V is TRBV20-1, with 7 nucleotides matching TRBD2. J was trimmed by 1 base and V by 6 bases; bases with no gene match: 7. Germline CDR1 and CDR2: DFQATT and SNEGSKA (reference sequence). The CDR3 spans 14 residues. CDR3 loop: CSAVGTSGTDTQYF. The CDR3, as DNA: TGCAGTGCCGTGGGTACTAGCGGCACAGATACGCAGTATTTT.

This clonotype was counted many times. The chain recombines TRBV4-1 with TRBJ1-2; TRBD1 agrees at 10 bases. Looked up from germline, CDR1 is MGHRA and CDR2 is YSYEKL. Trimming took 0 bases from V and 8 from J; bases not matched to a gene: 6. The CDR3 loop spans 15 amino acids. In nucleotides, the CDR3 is TGCGCCAGCAGCCAAGATTGGGGACAGGGGCGAGGCTACACCTTC. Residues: CASSQDWGQGRGYTF.

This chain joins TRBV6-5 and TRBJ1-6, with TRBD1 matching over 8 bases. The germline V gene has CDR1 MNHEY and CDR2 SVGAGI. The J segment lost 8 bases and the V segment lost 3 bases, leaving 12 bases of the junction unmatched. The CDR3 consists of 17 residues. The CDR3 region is CASSYTGGTSRHSPLHF. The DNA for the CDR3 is TGTGCCAGCAGTTATACAGGGGGTACCTCTCGGCATTCACCCCTCCACTTT.

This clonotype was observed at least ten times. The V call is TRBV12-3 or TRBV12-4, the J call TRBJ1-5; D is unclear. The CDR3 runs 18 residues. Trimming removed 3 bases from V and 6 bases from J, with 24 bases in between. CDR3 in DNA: TGTGCCAGCAGTTTCGATGATCTTGGAGTGCCGGAGAGTCAGCCCCAGCATTTT. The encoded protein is CASSFDDLGVPESQPQHF.

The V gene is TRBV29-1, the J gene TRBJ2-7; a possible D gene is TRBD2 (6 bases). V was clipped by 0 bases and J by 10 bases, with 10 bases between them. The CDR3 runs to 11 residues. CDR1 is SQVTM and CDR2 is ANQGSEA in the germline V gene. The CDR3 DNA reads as TGCAGCGTTGAAGACGGGGGTGATCAGTACTTC. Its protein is CSVEDGGDQYF.

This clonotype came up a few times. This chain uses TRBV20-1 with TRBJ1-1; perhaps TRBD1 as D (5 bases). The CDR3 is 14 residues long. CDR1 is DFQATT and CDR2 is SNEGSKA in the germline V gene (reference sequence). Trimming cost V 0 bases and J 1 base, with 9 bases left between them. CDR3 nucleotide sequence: TGCAGTGCTAGAGATTCAGGGCCGAACACTGAAGCTTTCTTT. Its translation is CSARDSGPNTEAFF.

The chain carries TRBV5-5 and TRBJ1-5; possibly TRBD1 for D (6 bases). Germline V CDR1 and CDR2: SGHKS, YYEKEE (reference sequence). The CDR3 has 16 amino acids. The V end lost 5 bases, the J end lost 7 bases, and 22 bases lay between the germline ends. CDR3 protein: CASRPEQGGLSQPQHF. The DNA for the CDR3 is TGTGCCAGCAGGCCCGAACAGGGCGGGCTTAGCCAGCCCCAGCATTTT. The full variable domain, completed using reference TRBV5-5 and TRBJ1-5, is DAGVTQSPTHLIKTRGQQVTLRCSPISGHKSVSWYQQVLGQGPQFIFQYYEKEERGRGNFPDRFSARQFPNYSSELNVNALLLGDSALYLCASRPEQGGLSQPQHFGDGTRLSIL.

The CDR3 loop reads CASSRGPQAFF. CDR3 coding DNA: TGTGCCAGCAGCCGGGGCCCCCAAGCTTTCTTT. This rearrangement joins TRBV11-1 to TRBJ1-1; possibly TRBD1 for D (5 bases). Germline V gene sequence: CDR1 SGHAT, CDR2 FQDESV (reference sequence). V dropped 5 bases and J dropped 9 bases, with 10 bases sitting between them. The CDR3 loop spans 11 amino acids.